The 32 T cell receptor beta chains below come from one sample, sequenced in a study of T cell changes during pregnancy in multiple sclerosis. Using immunoSEQ multiplex PCR, the repertoire was profiled, and TCRdb retains in-frame clones only, with some absent. The data hold roughly 36,000 clones, with 91% observed a single time. Sequenced here: CD8+ T cells from peripheral blood mononuclear cells, sampled in the second trimester of pregnancy. Source of these receptors: a female donor with multiple sclerosis, enrolled in a pregnancy study.

Only one count was recorded for this clone. The gene calls are TRBV5-6 and TRBJ1-3; D is uncertain. The CDR3 is made up of 12 amino acids. CDR1 SGHDT and CDR2 YYEEEE come from the germline V gene. With 2 bases removed from V and 4 bases from J, the gap between germline ends came to 4 bases. CDR3 amino acids: CASSLSGNTIYF. The CDR3 DNA follows: TGTGCCAGCAGCTTATCAGGAAACACCATATATTTT.

The chain has TRBV5-6 and TRBJ2-1; 7 nucleotides line up with TRBD1. This CDR3 has 13 residues. J gave up 4 bases and V 6 bases, and 4 bases lay outside the gene matches. From germline, CDR1 is SGHDT and CDR2 YYEEEE. The CDR3 nucleotides read TGTGCCAGCATCGAACAGGGGTACAATGAGCAGTTCTTC. Protein: CASIEQGYNEQFF.

The V gene is TRBV11-2, the J gene TRBJ2-4; 10 bases agree with TRBD2. With 0 bases clipped from V and 0 bases from J, the junction kept 8 bases outside the gene matches. The CDR3 totals 19 residues. The germline gives CDR1 SGHAT, CDR2 FQNNGV. CDR3 residues: CASSLDSSGRTIAKNIQYF. The CDR3 DNA reads as TGTGCCAGCAGCTTAGATTCTAGCGGGAGAACGATAGCCAAAAACATTCAGTACTTC. Supplemented by reference TRBV11-2 and TRBJ2-4, the full variable domain reads EAGVAQSPRYKIIEKRQSVAFWCNPISGHATLYWYQQILGQGPKLLIQFQNNGVVDDSQLPKDRFSAERLKGVDSTLKIQPAKLEDSAVYLCASSLDSSGRTIAKNIQYFGAGTRLSVL.

The V and J genes are TRBV27 and TRBJ2-7; 7 bases fit TRBD1. Germline CDR1 and CDR2: MNHEY and SMNVEV (reference sequence). The V and J ends lost 6 bases and 4 bases, in that order; junction bases with no gene match: 6. The CDR3 runs 13 residues. CDR3 in amino acids: CASSLGQLYEQYF. The CDR3 DNA sequence: TGTGCCAGCAGCTTGGGACAGTTATACGAGCAGTACTTC.

The chain links TRBV5-1 to TRBJ2-2; D is unresolved. The germline V gene has CDR1 SGHRS and CDR2 YFSETQ. This CDR3 contains 14 residues. The germline V and J ends were trimmed by 0 bases and 2 bases, with 5 bases remaining between them. CDR3 sequence: CASSLDSNTGELFF. The CDR3 DNA is TGCGCCAGCAGCTTGGACTCCAACACCGGGGAGCTGTTTTTT.

This clone was counted between two and nine times. This chain connects TRBV7-3 to TRBJ2-1; TRBD1 aligns across 7 bases. The V and J ends lost 5 bases and 6 bases, in that order; junction bases with no gene match: 10. Germline CDR1 and CDR2: SGHTA and FQGTGA. This CDR3 region has 15 residues. The CDR3 nucleotides read TGTGCCAGCAGCCAAGAAGGGGGCGAGGGCAATGAGCAGTTCTTC. As protein: CASSQEGGEGNEQFF.

The chain uses TRBV9 and TRBJ1-5, with a weak D call TRBD1 (5 bases). V shed 3 bases and J shed 4 bases, with 8 bases lying between them. The germline V gene has CDR1 SGDLS and CDR2 YYNGEE. CDR3 size: 13 residues. The CDR3 loop reads CASSAGGNQPQHF. The CDR3 coding sequence is TGTGCCAGCAGCGCCGGGGGGAATCAGCCCCAGCATTTT. The full variable domain, rest sourced from reference TRBV9 and TRBJ1-5, is DSGVTQTPKHLITATGQRVTLRCSPRSGDLSVYWYQQSLDQGLQFLIQYYNGEERAKGNILERFSAQQFPDLHSELNLSSLELGDSALYFCASSAGGNQPQHFGDGTRLSIL.

V and J are TRBV4-3 and TRBJ1-2; D gene uncertain. CDR3 length: 13 residues. Germline CDR1 and CDR2: LGHNA and YSLEER. The ends were cut back, 4 bases at V and 7 bases at J, with 13 bases in the middle. The CDR3 loop reads CASSLAGNAGYTF. The CDR3 nucleotides are TGCGCCAGCAGCCTAGCGGGGAACGCTGGCTACACCTTC.

The chain has TRBV5-6 and TRBJ2-2, with D perhaps matching TRBD1 (5 bases). V was pared by 1 base and J by 5 bases, with 15 bases between. CDR1 and CDR2 from the germline V gene are SGHDT and YYEEEE. The CDR3 length is 16 residues. The CDR3 region is CASSLSPADITGELFF. CDR3 bases: TGTGCCAGCAGCTTGAGCCCGGCGGACATAACCGGGGAGCTGTTTTTT. Combining the CDR3 with reference TRBV5-6 and TRBJ2-2 gives the whole variable domain DAGVTQSPTHLIKTRGQQVTLRCSPKSGHDTVSWYQQALGQGPQFIFQYYEEEERQRGNFPDRFSGHQFPNYSSELNVNALLLGDSALYLCASSLSPADITGELFFGEGSRLTVL.

The V gene is TRBV21-1, the J gene TRBJ2-7; the table names TRBD1, a call not compared with the DNA. TRBV21-1 counts as a pseudogene. The CDR3 spans 16 residues. CDR3 DNA: TGTGCCAGCAGCAAAGCCCCTTCAAAAACCAGTTACGAGCAGTACTTC. Encoded protein: CASSKAPSKTSYEQYF.

This CDR3 reads CATSRVGWGEYNEQFF. The CDR3 nucleotides read TGTGCCACCAGCAGAGTAGGGTGGGGGGAGTACAATGAGCAGTTCTTC. This chain links TRBV15 with TRBJ2-1; D is perhaps TRBD2 (6 bases). Deletions cut 1 base from V and 4 bases from J, with 14 bases between. Germline V gene sequence: CDR1 LNHNV, CDR2 YYDKDF (reference sequence). The CDR3 consists of 16 residues.

This rearrangement joins TRBV4-2 to TRBJ2-7, with 10 bases lining up with TRBD1. V was pared by 0 bases and J by 2 bases, with 10 bases of the junction left unmatched. This CDR3 is 18 amino acids long. Germline values: CDR1 LGHNA, CDR2 YNFKEQ. The CDR3 bases are TGTGCCAGCAGCCAAGATTTAATTATAGGACAGGGGGCCTACGAGCAGTACTTC. It specifies CASSQDLIIGQGAYEQYF.

The V call is TRBV7-9, the J call TRBJ1-1; TRBD1 matches 8 bases. This CDR3 is 16 amino acids long. CDR1 and CDR2 from the germline V gene are SEHNR and FQNEAQ (reference sequence). The V gene end was trimmed by 5 bases and the J gene end by 4 bases; junction bases not matched to a gene: 12. This CDR3 is CASSQRNLQGGTEAFF. The CDR3 nucleotides are TGTGCCAGCAGCCAGCGCAACCTACAGGGGGGCACTGAAGCTTTCTTT.

This clone was found many times. The chain has TRBV6-5 and TRBJ1-5, with 8 bases fitting TRBD1. V lost 6 bases, J lost 2 bases, and 3 bases stayed unmatched. CDR1 is MNHEY and CDR2 is SVGAGI in the germline V gene. The CDR3 runs 14 residues. DNA for the CDR3: TGTGCCAGCAGGCGGACAGGGCGCAATCAGCCCCAGCATTTT. This sequence encodes CASRRTGRNQPQHF.

The CDR3 DNA is TGTGCCATACGGGACCCGGGGGGCGCTGAAGCTTTCTTT. Its protein product is CAIRDPGGAEAFF. The chain couples TRBV10-3 to TRBJ1-1; a possible D gene is TRBD1 (6 bases). The V end lost 9 bases, the J end lost 6 bases, and 17 bases lay between the germline ends. The germline CDR1 and CDR2 sequences are ENHRY and SYGVKD. The CDR3 consists of 13 residues.

V gene TRBV7-8 combines with J gene TRBJ1-1; possibly TRBD1 for D (6 bases). The V and J ends lost 8 bases and 3 bases respectively, with 19 bases between them. There are 15 residues in the CDR3. CDR1 is SGHVS and CDR2 is FQNEAQ in the germline V gene. In nucleotides, the CDR3 is TGTGCCAGCCTGGACAGTTTAACCTGGGACACTGAAGCTTTCTTT. Translating gives CASLDSLTWDTEAFF.

This chain connects TRBV19 to TRBJ2-5; 8 nucleotides line up with TRBD2. Germline V gene data show CDR1 as LNHDA and CDR2 as SQIVND (reference sequence). CDR3 length: 15 residues. V lost 6 bases to trimming and J lost 4 bases; unmatched junction nucleotides: 10. CDR3 region: CASSFSGGMLETQYF. The CDR3 DNA reads TGTGCCAGTAGCTTCTCGGGGGGGATGTTAGAGACCCAGTACTTC.

The chain joins TRBV7-9 to TRBJ2-7; 8 nucleotides agree with TRBD1. The CDR3 is 16 amino acids. Germline V gene data show CDR1 as SEHNR and CDR2 as FQNEAQ (reference sequence). The junction had 10 bases not matched to a gene; V was cut back by 5 bases and J by 1 base. The CDR3 DNA reads TGTGCCAGCAGCCCCCAGGGGGCTAAGTTATCCTACGAGCAGTACTTC. Translating gives CASSPQGAKLSYEQYF.

CDR3 region: CASSLVGTGVADTQYF. The CDR3 DNA sequence: TGCGCCAGCAGCTTGGTCGGGACAGGGGTTGCAGATACGCAGTATTTT. This chain joins TRBV5-1 and TRBJ2-3, with 10 bases that match TRBD1. CDR3 length equals 16 residues. Germline V lookup: CDR1 SGHRS, CDR2 YFSETQ. The ends lost 0 bases at V and 4 bases at J; junction bases unmatched: 5. The full variable domain, completed using reference TRBV5-1 and TRBJ2-3, is KAGVTQTPRYLIKTRGQQVTLSCSPISGHRSVSWYQQTPGQGLQFLFEYFSETQRNKGNFPGRFSGRQFSNSRSEMNVSTLELGDSALYLCASSLVGTGVADTQYFGPGTRLTVL.

J is TRBJ1-5 and V is TRBV7-2; TRBD1 is a possible D gene (5 bases). Looked up from germline, CDR1 is SGHTA and CDR2 is FQGNSA. This CDR3 has 16 amino acids. V dropped 3 bases and J dropped 3 bases, with 15 bases sitting between them. The CDR3: CASSFGTGRLNQPQHF. DNA of the CDR3: TGTGCCAGCAGCTTTGGGACCGGGAGGCTCAATCAGCCCCAGCATTTT.

The rearrangement uses TRBV13 and TRBJ2-5; TRBD2 matches at 8 bases. CDR1 and CDR2 from the germline V gene are PRHDT and FYEKMQ (reference sequence). The CDR3 length is 16 residues. J gave up 4 bases and V 5 bases, and 12 bases lay outside the gene matches. CDR3 residues: CASSPQVAGIRETQYF. DNA of the CDR3: TGTGCCAGCAGCCCTCAGGTAGCGGGGATCCGAGAGACCCAGTACTTC.

The chain employs TRBV23-1 and TRBJ2-7, with TRBD1 matching over 11 bases. TRBV23-1 is an open reading frame whose function is uncertain. The CDR3 runs 15 residues. With V trimmed by 6 bases and J by 6 bases, 10 bases remained unmatched. Here the CDR3 reads CASRKLGQGASEQYF. CDR3 bases: TGCGCCAGCAGGAAACTAGGACAGGGGGCTTCCGAGCAGTACTTC.

The chain joins TRBV4-1 to TRBJ1-3; no clear D. Looked up from germline, CDR1 is MGHRA and CDR2 is YSYEKL. The CDR3 spans 13 residues. V was shortened by 0 bases and J by 3 bases, with 3 bases between the two germline ends. The CDR3, as DNA: TGCGCCAGCAGCCAAGATCGTGGAAACACCATATATTTT. Translation gives CASSQDRGNTIYF.

The chain has TRBV4-2 and TRBJ2-3; unclear D gene. Trimming shortened V by 0 bases and J by 0 bases, and 16 bases separated the two germline ends. The CDR3 loop spans 18 amino acids. Germline CDR1 is LGHNA and CDR2 is YNFKEQ. CDR3 in DNA: TGTGCCAGCAGCCAAGATTATCCCCACCGGTCTAGCACAGATACGCAGTATTTT. Residues: CASSQDYPHRSSTDTQYF.

This chain uses TRBV28 with TRBJ1-1, with D maybe TRBD1 (5 bases). The V gene lost 2 bases and the J gene lost 4 bases, with 17 bases spanning the gap. Germline lookup yields CDR1 MDHEN and CDR2 SYDVKM. There are 16 residues in the CDR3. The CDR3 spells CASSLGKAGRSTEAFF. DNA of the CDR3: TGTGCCAGCAGTTTAGGGAAGGCGGGGCGCAGCACTGAAGCTTTCTTT.

The chain couples TRBV7-6 to TRBJ1-1, with 8 bases aligning to TRBD1. Trimming took 2 bases from V and 4 from J; bases not matched to a gene: 6. CDR1 is SGHVS, CDR2 FNYEAQ, per germline. The CDR3 covers 15 residues. The DNA for the CDR3 is TGTGCCAGCAGCTTATTTCGGCAGGGGGCCACTGAAGCTTTCTTT. This sequence encodes CASSLFRQGATEAFF.

In this sample, this clone turned up once. V is TRBV5-6 and J is TRBJ2-5, with 9 bases that match TRBD2. J gave up 4 bases and V 4 bases, and 14 bases lay outside the gene matches. Germline CDR1 and CDR2: SGHDT and YYEEEE. This CDR3 spans 17 amino acids. The CDR3 nucleotides read TGTGCCAGCAGCCAAAGTGCCGGCGGGGGGGCGGGAGAGACCCAGTACTTC. This translates into CASSQSAGGGAGETQYF.

This sequence joins TRBV13 and TRBJ2-7; 9 nucleotides line up with TRBD1. V shed 8 bases and J 3 bases; nucleotides not matched to a gene: 11. This CDR3 region has 15 residues. Germline values: CDR1 PRHDT, CDR2 FYEKMQ (reference sequence). CDR3 in amino acids: CASVQGGQGNYEQYF. The CDR3 bases are TGTGCCAGCGTCCAGGGGGGACAGGGCAACTACGAGCAGTACTTC. The full variable domain, with the rest looked up from reference TRBV13 and TRBJ2-7, is AAGVIQSPRHLIKEKRETATLKCYPIPRHDTVYWYQQGPGQDPQFLISFYEKMQSDKGSIPDRFSAQQFSDYHSELNMSSLELGDSALYFCASVQGGQGNYEQYFGPGTRLTVT.

The V and J genes are TRBV19 and TRBJ1-5; 9 nucleotides line up with TRBD1. Trimming removed 4 bases from V and 4 bases from J; junction bases left unmatched: 8. Per the germline V gene, CDR1 is LNHDA and CDR2 is SQIVND (reference sequence). The CDR3 spans 16 residues. The CDR3 coding sequence is TGTGCCAGTAGTAGGACCGGGACAGGGTCTAATCAGCCCCAGCATTTT. This translates into CASSRTGTGSNQPQHF.

The V call is TRBV19, the J call TRBJ2-5; 7 bases map to TRBD1. From germline, CDR1 is LNHDA and CDR2 SQIVND (reference sequence). The length of the CDR3 is 16 residues. V lost 1 base to trimming and J lost 3 bases; unmatched junction nucleotides: 8. The CDR3 spells CASSIGDGTEKETQYF. The CDR3 coding sequence is TGTGCCAGTAGTATAGGCGACGGGACAGAAAAAGAGACCCAGTACTTC.

This clone came up once. The V and J genes are TRBV27 and TRBJ1-6, with D perhaps TRBD1 (5 bases). The V end lost 5 bases, the J end lost 7 bases, and 18 bases lay between the germline ends. This CDR3 has 16 amino acids. Germline V gives CDR1 MNHEY, CDR2 SMNVEV (reference sequence). DNA of the CDR3: TGTGCCAGCAGTCCAGTCCAGGGAAATCCCAATTCACCCCTCCACTTT. Protein product: CASSPVQGNPNSPLHF.

Written as DNA, the CDR3 is TGTGCCAGCAGTCCGCGGACAGGGGCCGTCCACTACACCTTC. This sequence encodes CASSPRTGAVHYTF. This chain uses TRBV27 with TRBJ1-2; 9 nucleotides match TRBD1. With 5 bases clipped from V and 10 bases from J, the junction kept 11 bases outside the gene matches. In germline, CDR1 is MNHEY, CDR2 SMNVEV (reference sequence). The CDR3 is 14 amino acids.